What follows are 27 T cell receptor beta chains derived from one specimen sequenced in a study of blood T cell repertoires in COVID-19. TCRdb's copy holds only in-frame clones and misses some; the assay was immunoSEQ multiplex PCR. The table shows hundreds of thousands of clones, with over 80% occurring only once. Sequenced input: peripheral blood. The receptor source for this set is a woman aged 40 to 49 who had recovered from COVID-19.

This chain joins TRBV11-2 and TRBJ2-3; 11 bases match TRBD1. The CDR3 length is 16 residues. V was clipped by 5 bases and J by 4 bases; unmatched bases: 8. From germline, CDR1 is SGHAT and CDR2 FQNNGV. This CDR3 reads CASSVWDRGEADTQYF. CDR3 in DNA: TGTGCCAGCAGCGTCTGGGACAGGGGGGAAGCAGATACGCAGTATTTT. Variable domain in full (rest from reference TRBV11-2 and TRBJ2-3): EAGVAQSPRYKIIEKRQSVAFWCNPISGHATLYWYQQILGQGPKLLIQFQNNGVVDDSQLPKDRFSAERLKGVDSTLKIQPAKLEDSAVYLCASSVWDRGEADTQYFGPGTRLTVL.

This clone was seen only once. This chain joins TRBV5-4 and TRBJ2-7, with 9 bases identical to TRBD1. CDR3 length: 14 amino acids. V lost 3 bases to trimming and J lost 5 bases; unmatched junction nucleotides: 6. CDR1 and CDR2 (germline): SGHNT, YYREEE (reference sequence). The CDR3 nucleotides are TGTGCCAGCAGCTCCTACAGGGGGCCCAACGAGCAGTACTTC. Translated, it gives CASSSYRGPNEQYF.

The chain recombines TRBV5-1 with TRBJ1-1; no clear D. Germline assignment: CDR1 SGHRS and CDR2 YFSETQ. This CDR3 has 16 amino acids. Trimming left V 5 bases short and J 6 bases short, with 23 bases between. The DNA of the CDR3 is TGCGCCAGCAGGGTTGGGATATTCGGGGTGGTGTCTGAAGCTTTCTTT. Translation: CASRVGIFGVVSEAFF.

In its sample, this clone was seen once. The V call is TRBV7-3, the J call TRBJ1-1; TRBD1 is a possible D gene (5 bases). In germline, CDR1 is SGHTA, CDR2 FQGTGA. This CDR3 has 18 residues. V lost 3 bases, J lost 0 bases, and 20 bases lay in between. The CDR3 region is CASSFLVTIDSMNTEAFF. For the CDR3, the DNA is TGTGCCAGCAGCTTCTTGGTGACGATCGACAGCATGAACACTGAAGCTTTCTTT.

CDR3 sequence: CASSLGFQETQYF. CDR3 nucleotides: TGTGCCAGCAGCCTTGGCTTCCAAGAGACCCAGTACTTC. The chain employs TRBV7-7 and TRBJ2-5, with unresolved D. The CDR3 is 13 residues long. V was cut by 5 bases and J by 1 base, with 8 bases left in between. Germline-derived CDR1 and CDR2 are SSHAT and FNYEAQ (reference sequence).

CDR3 amino acids: CASSDRVWEQYF. CDR3 DNA sequence: TGTGCCAGCAGTGACAGGGTTTGGGAGCAGTACTTC. This rearrangement joins TRBV6-1 to TRBJ2-7; TRBD1 is a possible D gene (5 bases). Trimming cost V 3 bases and J 7 bases, with 10 bases left between them. CDR1 is MNHNS, CDR2 SASEGT, per germline. The CDR3 loop spans 12 amino acids.

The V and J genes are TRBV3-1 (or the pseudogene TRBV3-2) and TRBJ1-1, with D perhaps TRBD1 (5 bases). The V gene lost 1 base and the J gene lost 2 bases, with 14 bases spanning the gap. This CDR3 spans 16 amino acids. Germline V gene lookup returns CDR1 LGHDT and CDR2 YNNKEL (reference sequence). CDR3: CASSQVRVRVNTEAFF. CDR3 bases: TGTGCCAGCAGCCAAGTACGTGTCAGGGTTAACACTGAAGCTTTCTTT.

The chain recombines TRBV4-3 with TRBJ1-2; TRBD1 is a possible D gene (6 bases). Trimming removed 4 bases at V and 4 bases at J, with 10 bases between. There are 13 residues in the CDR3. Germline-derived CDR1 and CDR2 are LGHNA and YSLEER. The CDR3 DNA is TGCGCCAGCAGCCGGGACACCAGCTATGGCTACACCTTC. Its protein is CASSRDTSYGYTF.

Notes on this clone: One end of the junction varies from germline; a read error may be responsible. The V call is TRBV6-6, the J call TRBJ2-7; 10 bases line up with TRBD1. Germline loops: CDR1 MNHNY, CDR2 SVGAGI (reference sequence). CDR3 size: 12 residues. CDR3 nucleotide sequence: TGTGCCAGCAGTTACGCTAGGGACAGGGGCTCCTTC. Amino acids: CASSYARDRGSF.

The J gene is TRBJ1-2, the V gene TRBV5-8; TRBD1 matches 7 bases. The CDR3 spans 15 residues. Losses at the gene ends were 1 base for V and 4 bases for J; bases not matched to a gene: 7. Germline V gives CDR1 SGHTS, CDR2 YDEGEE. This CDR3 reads CASSLRDSGSYGYTF. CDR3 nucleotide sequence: TGTGCCAGCAGCTTGCGGGACAGCGGCTCCTATGGCTACACCTTC. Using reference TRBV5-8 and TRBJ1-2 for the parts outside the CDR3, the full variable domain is EAGVTQSPTHLIKTRGQQATLRCSPISGHTSVYWYQQALGLGLQFLLWYDEGEERNRGNFPPRFSGRQFPNYSSELNVNALELEDSALYLCASSLRDSGSYGYTFGSGTRLTVV.

CDR3 loop: CASSLAAGSEAFF. The CDR3 DNA sequence: TGTGCCAGCAGCTTGGCTGCCGGGTCCGAAGCTTTCTTT. The rearrangement links TRBV11-3 to TRBJ1-1; no clear D gene. Per germline, CDR1 SGHNT and CDR2 YENEEA. The V end lost 3 bases, the J end lost 8 bases, and 13 bases lay between the germline ends. The CDR3 loop spans 13 amino acids.

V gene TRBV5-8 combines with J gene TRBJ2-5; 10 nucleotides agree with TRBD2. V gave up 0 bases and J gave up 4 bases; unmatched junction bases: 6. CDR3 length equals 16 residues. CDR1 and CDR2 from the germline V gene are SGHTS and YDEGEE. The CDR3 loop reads CASSLGLAGEAETQYF. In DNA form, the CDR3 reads TGTGCCAGCAGCTTGGGGCTAGCGGGGGAAGCAGAGACCCAGTACTTC. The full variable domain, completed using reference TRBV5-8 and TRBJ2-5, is EAGVTQSPTHLIKTRGQQATLRCSPISGHTSVYWYQQALGLGLQFLLWYDEGEERNRGNFPPRFSGRQFPNYSSELNVNALELEDSALYLCASSLGLAGEAETQYFGPGTRLLVL.

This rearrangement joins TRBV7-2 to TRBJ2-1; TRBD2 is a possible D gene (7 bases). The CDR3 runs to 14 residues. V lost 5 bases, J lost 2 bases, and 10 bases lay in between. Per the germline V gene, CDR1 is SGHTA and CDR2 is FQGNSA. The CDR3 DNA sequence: TGTGCCAGCAGCCGGGGGGCCCCCTACAATGAGCAGTTCTTC. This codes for CASSRGAPYNEQFF.

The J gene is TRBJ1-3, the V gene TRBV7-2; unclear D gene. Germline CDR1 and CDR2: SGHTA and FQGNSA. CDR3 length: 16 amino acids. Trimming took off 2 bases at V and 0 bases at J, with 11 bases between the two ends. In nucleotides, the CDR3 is TGTGCCAGCAGCTTATATGGCAGCGACTCTGGAAACACCATATATTTT. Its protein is CASSLYGSDSGNTIYF. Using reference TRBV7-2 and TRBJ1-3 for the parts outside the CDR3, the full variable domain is GAGVSQSPSNKVTEKGKDVELRCDPISGHTALYWYRQSLGQGLEFLIYFQGNSAPDKSGLPSDRFSAERTGGSVSTLTIQRTQQEDSAVYLCASSLYGSDSGNTIYFGEGSWLTVV.

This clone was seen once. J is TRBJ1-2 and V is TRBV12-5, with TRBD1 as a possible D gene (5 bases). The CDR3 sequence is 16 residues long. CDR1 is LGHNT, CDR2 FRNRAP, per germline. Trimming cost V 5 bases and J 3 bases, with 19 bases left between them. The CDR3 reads CASGPPGTPAYYGYTF. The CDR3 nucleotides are TGTGCTAGTGGTCCCCCCGGGACTCCTGCTTACTATGGCTACACCTTC. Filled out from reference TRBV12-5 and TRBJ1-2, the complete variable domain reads DARVTQTPRHKVTEMGQEVTMRCQPILGHNTVFWYRQTMMQGLELLAYFRNRAPLDDSGMPKDRFSAEMPDATLATLKIQPSEPRDSAVYFCASGPPGTPAYYGYTFGSGTRLTVV.

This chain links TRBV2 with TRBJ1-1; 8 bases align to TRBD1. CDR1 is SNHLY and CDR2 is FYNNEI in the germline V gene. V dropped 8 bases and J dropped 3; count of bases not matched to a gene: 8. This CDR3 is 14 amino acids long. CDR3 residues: CASLTGVGDTEAFF. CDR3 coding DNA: TGTGCCAGCCTGACAGGGGTGGGGGACACTGAAGCTTTCTTT.

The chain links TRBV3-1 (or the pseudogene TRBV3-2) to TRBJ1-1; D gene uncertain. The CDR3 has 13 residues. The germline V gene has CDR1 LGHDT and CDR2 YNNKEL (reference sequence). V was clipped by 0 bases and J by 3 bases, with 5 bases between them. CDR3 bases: TGTGCCAGCAGCCAAGATCCTCACACTGAAGCTTTCTTT. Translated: CASSQDPHTEAFF.

In nucleotides, the CDR3 is TGTGCCAGCAGTTACTCACCCGGACTCAATCAGCCCCAGCATTTT. Its protein product is CASSYSPGLNQPQHF. The V and J genes are TRBV6-5 and TRBJ1-5; D remains ambiguous. Between the trimmed V and J ends, which lost 0 bases and 3 bases, there was a span of 9 bases. The CDR3 length is 15 residues. Germline V gives CDR1 MNHEY, CDR2 SVGAGI.

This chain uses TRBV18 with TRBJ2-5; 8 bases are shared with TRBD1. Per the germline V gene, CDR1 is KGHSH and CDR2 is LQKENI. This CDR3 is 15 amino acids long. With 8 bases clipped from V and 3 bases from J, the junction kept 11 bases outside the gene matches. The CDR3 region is CASTSPLTGEETQYF. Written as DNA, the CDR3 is TGTGCCAGCACATCCCCCTTGACAGGGGAAGAGACCCAGTACTTC.

The CDR3 loop is CASTSTSGGLSEQYF. CDR3 sequence (DNA): TGCGCCAGCACCTCGACTAGCGGGGGACTCTCCGAGCAGTACTTC. V is TRBV10-1 and J is TRBJ2-7; TRBD2 matches 12 bases. The CDR3 loop spans 15 amino acids. Germline assignment: CDR1 WNHNN and CDR2 SYGVQD (reference sequence). With 7 bases clipped from V and 6 bases from J, the junction kept 10 bases outside the gene matches.

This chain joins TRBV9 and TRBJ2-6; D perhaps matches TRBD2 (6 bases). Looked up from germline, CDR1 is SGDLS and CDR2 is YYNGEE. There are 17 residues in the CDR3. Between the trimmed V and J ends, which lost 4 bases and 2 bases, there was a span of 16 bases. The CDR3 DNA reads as TGTGCCAGCAGCCCCCGGGGGTCGGGTACTGGGGCCAACGTCCTGACTTTC. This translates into CASSPRGSGTGANVLTF.

CDR3 protein: CASSQDILAGDRSGELFF. CDR3 bases: TGTGCCAGCAGCCAAGATATCCTAGCGGGGGATCGGTCCGGGGAGCTGTTTTTT. J is TRBJ2-2 and V is TRBV3-1 (or the pseudogene TRBV3-2); 10 bases fit TRBD2. Germline CDR1 LGHDT, CDR2 YNNKEL (reference sequence). This CDR3 comprises 18 residues. The trim removed 0 bases at V and 6 bases at J, leaving 10 bases unmatched.

The CDR3 DNA is TGTGCCAGCAGTTCCGGCGGGCACATGAACACTGAAGCTTTCTTT. It yields the protein CASSSGGHMNTEAFF. The chain has TRBV6-2 or TRBV6-3 and TRBJ1-1; D gene unclear. CDR1 is MNHEY and CDR2 is SVGEGT in the germline V gene. Trimming took off 4 bases at V and 0 bases at J, with 12 bases between the two ends. The CDR3 is 15 residues long.

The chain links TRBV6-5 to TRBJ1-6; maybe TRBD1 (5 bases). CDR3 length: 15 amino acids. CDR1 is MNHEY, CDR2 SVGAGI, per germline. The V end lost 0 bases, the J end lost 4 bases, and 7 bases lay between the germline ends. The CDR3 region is CASSYSQGYNSPLHF. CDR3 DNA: TGTGCCAGCAGTTACTCTCAGGGATATAATTCACCCCTCCACTTT.

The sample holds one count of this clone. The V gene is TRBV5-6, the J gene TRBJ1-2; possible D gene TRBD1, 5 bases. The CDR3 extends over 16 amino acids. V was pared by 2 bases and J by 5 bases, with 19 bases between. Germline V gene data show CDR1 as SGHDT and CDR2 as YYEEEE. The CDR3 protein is CASSFQGTGIGYGYTF. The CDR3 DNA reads TGTGCCAGCAGCTTTCAAGGTACAGGAATAGGATATGGCTACACCTTC.

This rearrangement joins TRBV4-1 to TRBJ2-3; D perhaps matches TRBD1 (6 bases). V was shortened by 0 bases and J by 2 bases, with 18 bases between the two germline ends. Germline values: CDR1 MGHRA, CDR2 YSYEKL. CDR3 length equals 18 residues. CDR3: CASSQDSPGQLLTDTQYF. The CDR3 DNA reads TGCGCCAGCAGCCAAGATAGCCCCGGACAGCTTCTCACAGATACGCAGTATTTT.

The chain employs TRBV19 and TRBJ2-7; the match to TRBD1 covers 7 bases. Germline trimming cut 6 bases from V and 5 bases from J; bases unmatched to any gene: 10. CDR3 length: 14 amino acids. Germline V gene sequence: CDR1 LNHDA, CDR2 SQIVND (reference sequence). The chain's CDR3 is CASSSRQGAHEQYF. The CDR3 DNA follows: TGTGCCAGTAGCTCACGACAGGGAGCCCACGAGCAGTACTTC. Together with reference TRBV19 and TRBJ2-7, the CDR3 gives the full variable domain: DGGITQSPKYLFRKEGQNVTLSCEQNLNHDAMYWYRQDPGQGLRLIYYSQIVNDFQKGDIAEGYSVSREKKESFPLTVTSAQKNPTAFYLCASSSRQGAHEQYFGPGTRLTVT.